The clone carrying this T cell receptor beta chain was detected a few times. The CDR3 has 14 amino acids. Germline lookup yields CDR1 SGHTA and CDR2 FQGNSA. V dropped 1 base and J dropped 8 bases, with 14 bases sitting between them. This entry is derived from a study of resident and recirculating memory T cells in vitiligo. The overall study: Shave-biopsy epidermis from lesional and nonlesional skin was sequenced alongside PBMCs.

Generated by immunoSEQ multiplex PCR, the TCRdb table keeps only in-frame clones and is missing some. The sample lists roughly 40,000 clones, around 90% occurring once. Patients had received no treatment within the previous three months. Sequencing was done on a sample of blood. V gene TRBV7-2 combines with J gene TRBJ1-2; tentatively, D is TRBD1 (5 bases). This sequence was found in a male donor with vitiligo. The CDR3 region is CASSLGMLGGGYTF. CDR3 coding DNA: TGTGCCAGCAGCTTAGGGATGTTGGGGGGAGGCTACACCTTC. The entire variable domain, with the rest obtained from reference TRBV7-2 and TRBJ1-2, is as follows: GAGVSQSPSNKVTEKGKDVELRCDPISGHTALYWYRQSLGQGLEFLIYFQGNSAPDKSGLPSDRFSAERTGGSVSTLTIQRTQQEDSAVYLCASSLGMLGGGYTFGSGTRLTVV.